These 12 T cell receptor beta chains were sequenced from one sample in a study of molecular identifiers for immune sequencing clone quantification. TCRdb independently ran MiXCR on the PCR reads; one entry per CDR3 protein. The sample records under 800,000 distinct CDR3 sequences, over 25% being singletons. The material sequenced was naive CD8+ T cells from blood, with Jurkat cell RNA spiked in. Subset described: FACS-sorted CD8+CD4-CCR7+CD45RA+ naive T cells. The receptor source for this set is a human donor in good health. Some libraries in this study had Jurkat cell RNA spiked in.

This clonotype was counted many times. The chain has TRBV5-5 and TRBJ2-7; D unclear. Trimming cost V 4 bases and J 2 bases, with 10 bases left between them. Germline lookup yields CDR1 SGHKS and CDR2 YYEKEE (reference sequence). The CDR3 consists of 13 residues. CDR3 sequence: CASSRTATYEQYF. Here the CDR3 DNA reads TGTGCCAGCAGCCGGACGGCAACCTACGAGCAGTACTTC.

This clonotype was seen more than once but under ten times. The J gene is TRBJ1-1, the V gene TRBV19; no definite D call. Germline CDR1 and CDR2: LNHDA and SQIVND (reference sequence). The CDR3 length is 14 residues. V lost 5 bases, J lost 7 bases, and 17 bases lay in between. CDR3 sequence: CASSPPNTGIEAFF. CDR3 nucleotide sequence: TGTGCCAGTAGTCCCCCCAACACCGGGATTGAAGCTTTCTTT.

This clonotype appeared a few times. The V gene is TRBV11-2, the J gene TRBJ2-3; TRBD2 aligns across 10 bases. V lost 0 bases and J lost 1; bases outside the gene matches: 7. Germline lookup yields CDR1 SGHAT and CDR2 FQNNGV. CDR3 length: 18 amino acids. CDR3 sequence: CASSLDLGLAGGTDTQYF. The CDR3 DNA is TGTGCCAGCAGCTTAGATCTAGGGCTAGCGGGAGGCACAGATACGCAGTATTTT.

The CDR3 coding sequence is TGTGCCAGCAGATACAGCGGAGCGGGGGCCTACAATGAGCAGTTCTTC. Its protein product is CASRYSGAGAYNEQFF. The J gene is TRBJ2-1, the V gene TRBV14, with 8 bases matching TRBD2. The V segment lost 6 bases and the J segment 2 bases; nucleotides outside the gene matches: 9. Germline V gives CDR1 SGHDN, CDR2 FVKESK. The CDR3 consists of 16 residues.

This clonotype was counted ten times or more. The chain has TRBV9 and TRBJ1-3; D uncertain. Trimming pared 3 bases from V and 1 base from J, leaving 20 bases between. This CDR3 is built from 18 residues. The germline V gene has CDR1 SGDLS and CDR2 YYNGEE. CDR3: CASSEETLASSSGNTIYF. The CDR3 nucleotides read TGTGCCAGCAGCGAGGAGACCCTAGCCTCCTCGTCTGGAAACACCATATATTTT.

The genes are TRBV4-3 and TRBJ2-3; D unclear. Trimming left V 3 bases short and J 0 bases short, with 13 bases between. Germline V gene sequence: CDR1 LGHNA, CDR2 YSLEER. The CDR3 contains 16 residues. This CDR3 is CASSQLKGWSTDTQYF. The CDR3 DNA reads TGCGCCAGCAGCCAGCTTAAGGGATGGAGCACAGATACGCAGTATTTT.

In DNA, the CDR3 is TGTGCCAGCAGTTGCTCGCTAGTAAACGAGCAGTACTTC. Translation: CASSCSLVNEQYF. This chain links TRBV6-5 with TRBJ2-7, with no clear D. The V gene's germline CDR1 is MNHEY and CDR2 SVGAGI. Between the trimmed V and J ends, which lost 4 bases and 5 bases, there was a span of 12 bases. The CDR3 totals 13 residues.

This clonotype was counted many times. The chain employs TRBV5-5 and TRBJ2-5, with D unresolved. This CDR3 spans 10 amino acids. The ends were cut back, 4 bases at V and 9 bases at J, with 7 bases in the middle. Per the germline V gene, CDR1 is SGHKS and CDR2 is YYEKEE (reference sequence). DNA of the CDR3: TGTGCCAGCAGCCCTCCGTCCCAGTACTTC. It yields the protein CASSPPSQYF.

The sample holds many counts of this clonotype. At one end the junction does not follow the germline gene, possibly because of a read error. The chain recombines TRBV5-1 with TRBJ2-3; 11 bases are a match to TRBD2. The CDR3 spans 15 residues. Germline V gene sequence: CDR1 SGHRS, CDR2 YFSETQ. The CDR3 spells CASSLAGGGTDTQYF. The CDR3 DNA sequence: TGTGCCAGCAGCTTAGCGGGGGGGGGCACAGATACGCAGTATTTT.

V is TRBV7-9 and J is TRBJ2-2; TRBD2 might be the D (6 bases). V lost 2 bases to trimming and J lost 0 bases, with 10 bases between them. Looked up from germline, CDR1 is SEHNR and CDR2 is FQNEAQ (reference sequence). The CDR3 covers 16 residues. Written as DNA, the CDR3 is TGTGCCAGCAGCTTACTAGCGTATCCGAACACCGGGGAGCTGTTTTTT. It translates to CASSLLAYPNTGELFF.

About this clonotype itself: The junction and the germline gene differ at one end; a read error may be behind it. J is TRBJ2-3 and V is TRBV9; 13 bases align to TRBD2. The CDR3 runs to 16 residues. Germline lookup yields CDR1 SGDLS and CDR2 YYNGEE. CDR3 sequence: CASSVWTSGGSAPQSF. The CDR3 DNA is TGTGCGAGCAGCGTATGGACTAGCGGGGGCTCCGCTCCGCAGTCTTTT.

V is TRBV12-3 or TRBV12-4 and J is TRBJ2-4, with D perhaps matching TRBD1 (5 bases). The V end was cut by 1 base, the J end by 6 bases, with 16 bases between. CDR3 length: 16 residues. As DNA, the CDR3 is TGTGCCAGCAGTTTAGTGGGCAGGGTGAACGGAAACATTCAGTACTTC. The encoded protein is CASSLVGRVNGNIQYF.